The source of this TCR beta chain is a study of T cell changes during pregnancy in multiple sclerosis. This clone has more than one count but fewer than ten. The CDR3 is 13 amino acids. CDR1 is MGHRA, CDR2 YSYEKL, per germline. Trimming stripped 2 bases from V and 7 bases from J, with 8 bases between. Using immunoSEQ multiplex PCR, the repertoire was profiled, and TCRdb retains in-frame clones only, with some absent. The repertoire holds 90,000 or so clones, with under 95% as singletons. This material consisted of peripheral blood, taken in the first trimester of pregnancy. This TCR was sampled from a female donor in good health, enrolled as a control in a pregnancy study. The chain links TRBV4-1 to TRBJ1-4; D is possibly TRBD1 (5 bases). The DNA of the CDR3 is TGCGCCAGCAGCCAATGGAGGGGTGAAAAACTGTTTTTT. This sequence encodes CASSQWRGEKLFF.